The entry that follows covers one T cell receptor (beta chain) sequence. The CDR3 extends over 15 amino acids. Germline CDR1 is SEHNR and CDR2 is FQNEAQ (reference sequence). Trimming cost V 5 bases and J 0 bases; bases outside gene matches: 5. This specimen comes from a study of blood T cell repertoires in COVID-19. Assay: immunoSEQ multiplex PCR; the TCRdb copy retains only in-frame clones and omits some. This repertoire shows 98,000 or so clones, approximately 85% found once; its top ten account for roughly 2.5%. The genes are TRBV7-9 and TRBJ2-5, with 8 bases that match TRBD1. Sample: peripheral blood. This receptor was identified in a human donor in a cohort sampled during active COVID-19. CDR3 amino acids: CASSVGQEYQETQYF. CDR3 DNA: TGTGCCAGCAGCGTGGGACAGGAGTACCAAGAGACCCAGTACTTC.